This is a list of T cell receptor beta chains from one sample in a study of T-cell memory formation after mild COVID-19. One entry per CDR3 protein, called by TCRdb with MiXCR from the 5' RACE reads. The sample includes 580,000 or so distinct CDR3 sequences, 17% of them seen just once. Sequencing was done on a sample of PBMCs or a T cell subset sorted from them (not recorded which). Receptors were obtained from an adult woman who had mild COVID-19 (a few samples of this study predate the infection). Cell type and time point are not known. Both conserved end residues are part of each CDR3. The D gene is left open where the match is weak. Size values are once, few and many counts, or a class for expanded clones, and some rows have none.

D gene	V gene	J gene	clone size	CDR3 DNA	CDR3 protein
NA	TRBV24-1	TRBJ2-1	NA	TGTGCCACCAGTGATCCGAAACAGGATGGGCAGTTCTTC	CATSDPKQDGQFF
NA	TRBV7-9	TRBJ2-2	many	TGTGCTCACTCCCAGGGCACCGGGGAGCTGTTTTTT	CAHSQGTGELFF
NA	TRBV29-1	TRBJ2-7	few	TGCAGCGGCGTTACAGATTACGAGCAGTACTTC	CSGVTDYEQYF
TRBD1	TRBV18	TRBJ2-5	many	TGTGCCAGCTCACCACAACGAGGGACAGTCCAAGAGACCCAGTACTTC	CASSPQRGTVQETQYF
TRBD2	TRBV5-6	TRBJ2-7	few	TGTGCCAGCAGCATCCAGAGGGGCGGGGGCTACGAGCAGTACTTC	CASSIQRGGGYEQYF
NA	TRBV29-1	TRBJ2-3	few	TGCAGCGCCGTTAGGTCGGGCACAGATACGCAGTATTTT	CSAVRSGTDTQYF
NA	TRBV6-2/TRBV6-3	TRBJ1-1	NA	TGTGCCAGCAGTTATCCGGGGGGCTCTGAAGCTTTCTTT	CASSYPGGSEAFF
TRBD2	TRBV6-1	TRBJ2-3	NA	TGTGCCAGCAGTGGAAGGGTAGCGGGGGTCACAGATACGCAGTATTTT	CASSGRVAGVTDTQYF
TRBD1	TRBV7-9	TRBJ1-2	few	TGTGCCAGCAGCTTAGCGGCAGGGGGAGCTAACTATGGCTACACCTTC	CASSLAAGGANYGYTF
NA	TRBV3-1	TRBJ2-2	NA	TGTGCCAGCAGCCACCTCGACCCCCCCGGGGAGCTGTTTTTT	CASSHLDPPGELFF
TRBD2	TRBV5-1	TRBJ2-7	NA	TGCGCCAGCAGCTCCGCCGGGAGGGAGTACGAGCAGTACTTC	CASSSAGREYEQYF
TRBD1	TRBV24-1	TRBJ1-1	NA	TGTGCCACCAGTGGGAGGGACAGGGGGCAGGACACTGAAGCTTTCTTT	CATSGRDRGQDTEAFF
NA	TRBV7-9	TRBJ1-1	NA	TGTGCCAGCAGCTTCTCGGGGGGAGATGGGACTGAAGCTTTCTTT	CASSFSGGDGTEAFF
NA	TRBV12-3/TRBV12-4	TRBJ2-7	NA	TGTGCCAGCAGTGCATCGGGGAATTGGGACGAGCAGTACTTC	CASSASGNWDEQYF
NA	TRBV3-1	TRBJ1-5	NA	TGTGCCAGCAGCCAAGATTACGCCAGAACGGGCAATCAGCCCCAGCATTTT	CASSQDYARTGNQPQHF
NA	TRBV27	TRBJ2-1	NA	TGTGCCAGCAAGGGCGTTCGCAATGAGCAGTTCTTC	CASKGVRNEQFF
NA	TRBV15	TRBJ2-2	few	TGTGCCACCAGCAGAGATTTAGGGAACACCGGGGAGCTGTTTTTT	CATSRDLGNTGELFF
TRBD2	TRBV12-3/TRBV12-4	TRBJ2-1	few	TGTGCCAGCAGTGGCCAGGGACTAGCTGGCGGGGAGCAGTTCTTC	CASSGQGLAGGEQFF
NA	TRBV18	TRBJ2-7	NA	TGTGCCAGCTCATCCGGGACTTCAGGCCACGAGCAGTACTTC	CASSSGTSGHEQYF
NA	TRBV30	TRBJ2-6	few	TGTGCCTGGAGTGTTTCGAGAACCCCCAGCTCTGGGGCCAACGTCCTGACTTTC	CAWSVSRTPSSGANVLTF
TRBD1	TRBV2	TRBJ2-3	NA	TGTGCCAGCAGTCGAAGGACAGGGGGAGGGACAGATACGCAGTATTTT	CASSRRTGGGTDTQYF
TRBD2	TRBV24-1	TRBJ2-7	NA	TGTGCCACCAGTGACACCGGGACGACTAGCGGGACTGAAGAGCAGTACTTC	CATSDTGTTSGTEEQYF
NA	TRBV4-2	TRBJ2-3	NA	TGTGCCAGCAGCTCAACTAAGAGCACAGATACGCAGTATTTT	CASSSTKSTDTQYF
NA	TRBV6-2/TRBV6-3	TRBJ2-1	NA	TGTGCCAGCACCTCGAGCTCCTACAATGAGCAGTTCTTC	CASTSSSYNEQFF
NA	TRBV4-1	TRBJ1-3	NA	TGCGCCAGCAGCCAAGGATTTAGCAGGAGAGGTGGAAACACCATATATTTT	CASSQGFSRRGGNTIYF
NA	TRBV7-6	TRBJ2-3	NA	TGTGCCAGCAGCTGGGGGACTGCTCGCACAGATACGCAGTATTTT	CASSWGTARTDTQYF
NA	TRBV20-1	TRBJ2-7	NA	TGCAGTGTTCTTACCCTATTGCGGGGGCCAAGGGAGGAGCAGTACTTC	CSVLTLLRGPREEQYF
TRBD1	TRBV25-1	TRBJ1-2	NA	TGTGCCAGCAGTCCGAGGGACAGACCTAACTATGGCTACACCTTC	CASSPRDRPNYGYTF
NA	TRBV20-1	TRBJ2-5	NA	TGCAGTGCTAGTCCCGTTTCCGGGGGCCAAGAGACCCAGTACTTC	CSASPVSGGQETQYF
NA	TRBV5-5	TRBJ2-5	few	TGTGCCAGCAGCTTTGGGGCCCTTGTGGAGACCCAGTACTTC	CASSFGALVETQYF
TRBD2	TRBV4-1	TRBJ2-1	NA	TGCGCCAGCAGCCAAGATCTTCGGACTAGCCCAGCCGATGAGCAGTTCTTC	CASSQDLRTSPADEQFF
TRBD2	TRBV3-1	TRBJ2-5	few	TGTGCCAGCAGCCAAGAGCGCCTAGCGGGGGTCGAGACCCAGTACTTC	CASSQERLAGVETQYF
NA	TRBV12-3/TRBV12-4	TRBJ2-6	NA	TGTGCCAGCAGCCCAATCGGGGGATCGGGGGCCAACGTCCTGACTTTC	CASSPIGGSGANVLTF
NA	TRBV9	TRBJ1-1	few	TGTGCCAGCAGCCCTCGGGTAGACGTACGGAACACTGAAGCTTTCTTT	CASSPRVDVRNTEAFF
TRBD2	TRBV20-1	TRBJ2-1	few	TGCACCCTAGCGGGGACCTACAATGAGCAGTTCTTC	CTLAGTYNEQFF
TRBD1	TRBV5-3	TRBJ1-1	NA	TGTGCCAGAAGCTCCTCCGGGACAGGGGAAACTGAAGCTTTCTTT	CARSSSGTGETEAFF
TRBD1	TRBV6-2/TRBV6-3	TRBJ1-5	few	TGTGCCAGCAGCGCAGAAAGAAAGACAGGGTATAGCAATCAGCCCCAGCATTTT	CASSAERKTGYSNQPQHF
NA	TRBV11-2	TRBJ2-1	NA	TGTGCCAGCAGCTTATTTACAGGGTCCCGGGGAAATGAGCAGTTCTTC	CASSLFTGSRGNEQFF
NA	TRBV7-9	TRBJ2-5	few	TGTGCCAGCAGCCTAGCCTATATTCAGTACCAAGAGACCCAGTACTTC	CASSLAYIQYQETQYF
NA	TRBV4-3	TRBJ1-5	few	TGCGCCAGCAGCCAAGTAATTGTAGGACAGCCCCAGCATTTT	CASSQVIVGQPQHF
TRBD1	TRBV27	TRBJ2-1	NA	TGTGCCAGCAGATTGACAGGGCGGAATGAGCAGTTCTTC	CASRLTGRNEQFF
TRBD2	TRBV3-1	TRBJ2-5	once	TGTGCCAGCAGCCAAGATAGCGGGGCGCAAGAGACCCAGTACTTC	CASSQDSGAQETQYF
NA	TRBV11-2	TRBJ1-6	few	TGTGCCAGCAGCTTATACTTAGGGGTCCCCACGACTAATTCACCCCTCCACTTT	CASSLYLGVPTTNSPLHF
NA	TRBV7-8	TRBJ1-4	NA	TGTGCCAGCAGCTACAACGGGGAGTCTAATGAAAAACTGTTTTTT	CASSYNGESNEKLFF
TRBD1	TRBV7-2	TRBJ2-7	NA	TGTGCCAGCAGCTTAGCCCTCGACAGGGGGTCATACGAGCAGTACTTC	CASSLALDRGSYEQYF
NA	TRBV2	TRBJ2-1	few	TGTGCCAGCAGAAGGGAGCAGGGGATCTCCTACAATGAGCAGTTCTTC	CASRREQGISYNEQFF
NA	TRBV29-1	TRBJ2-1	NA	TGCAGCGTTTCCCAGCGGTTATACAATGAGCAGTTCTTC	CSVSQRLYNEQFF
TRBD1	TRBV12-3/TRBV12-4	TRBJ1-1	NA	TGTGCCAGCAGGATCGGACAGGGACAGAACACTGAAGCTTTCTTT	CASRIGQGQNTEAFF
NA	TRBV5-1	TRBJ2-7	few	TGCGCCAGCAGCTTACCCCGGGACAACGGGGAGCAGTACTTC	CASSLPRDNGEQYF
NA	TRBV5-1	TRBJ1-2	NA	TGCGCCAGCAGCTTGCAATCGGACGCGCGTATGTTGGCCACCTTC	CASSLQSDARMLATF
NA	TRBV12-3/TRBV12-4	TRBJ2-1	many	TGTGCCAGCAGTTTAAATGAGCAGTTCTTC	CASSLNEQFF
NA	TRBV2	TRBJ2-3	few	TGTGCCAGCAGTGAAGAACGAGGGACAGATACGCAGTATTTT	CASSEERGTDTQYF
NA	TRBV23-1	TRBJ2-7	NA	TGCGCCGAGTTTCCTTGGCACCATGCCTACGAGCAGTACTTC	CAEFPWHHAYEQYF